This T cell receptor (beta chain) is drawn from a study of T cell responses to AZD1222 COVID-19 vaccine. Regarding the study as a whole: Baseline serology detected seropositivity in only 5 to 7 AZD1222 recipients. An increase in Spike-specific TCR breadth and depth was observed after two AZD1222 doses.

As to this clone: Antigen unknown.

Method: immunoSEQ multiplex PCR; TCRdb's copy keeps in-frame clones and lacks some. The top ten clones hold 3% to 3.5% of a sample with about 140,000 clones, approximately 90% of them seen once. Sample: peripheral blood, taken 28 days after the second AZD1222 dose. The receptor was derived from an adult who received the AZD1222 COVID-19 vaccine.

The CDR3 DNA is TGTGCCAGCAGCAGCATTCGGGCGGACAATGAGCAGTTCTTC. Residues: CASSSIRADNEQFF. The rearrangement uses TRBV6-5 and TRBJ2-1; D remains unclear. The CDR3 covers 14 residues. Germline V gene data show CDR1 as MNHEY and CDR2 as SVGAGI. Between the trimmed V and J ends, which lost 6 bases and 5 bases, there was a span of 14 bases.